This T cell receptor beta chain derives from a study of Tregs in tolerant kidney transplant recipients. Study-level information: Recipients received nonmyeloablative bone marrow transplants from related graft donors, with transient mixed chimerism.

The CDR3 extends over 13 amino acids. Trimming removed 5 bases from V and 2 bases from J, with 9 bases in between. The germline gives CDR1 SNHLY, CDR2 FYNNEI. Overall study results and limits: Activated donor B cell expansion appeared to reveal the most relevant donor-specific TCRbeta repertoire. This study did not directly address biological reproducibility.

Unstimulated Tregs (CD4+CD25+CD127-) and CD4+CD25- non-Tregs were sorted from PBMCs. This clone was detected only once. As yet, its antigen is unknown. Profiled with immunoSEQ multiplex PCR; TCRdb holds only in-frame clones, not every one. The table lists 75,000 to 80,000 clones, around 90% of them singletons. The V gene is TRBV2, the J gene TRBJ1-2, with no clear D. The sequenced sample was Tregs from blood, obtained before the transplant. The receptor comes from a human donor who received a combined kidney and bone marrow transplant. CDR3 loop: CASSSGPNYGYTF. CDR3 DNA sequence: TGTGCCAGCAGTTCGGGTCCCAACTATGGCTACACCTTC.